This T cell receptor beta chain comes out of a study of blood T cell repertoires in COVID-19. The wider study: Spain, Italy and the United States supplied samples that represented acute and convalescent COVID-19.

In the original analysis: Estimates of nucleated cell counts were drawn from the amplification of reference gene primers. Measured with immunoSEQ multiplex PCR; TCRdb has only the in-frame clones, and not every one. From that table come the V and J calls and clone size; the DNA was used to work out D and trimming. The profile shows 110,000 or so clones, 75% to 85% of them singletons. CDR1 is SGHVS and CDR2 is FQNEAQ in the germline V gene. CDR3 length: 16 amino acids. Trimming removed 6 bases from V and 0 bases from J, with 15 bases in between. This rearrangement joins TRBV7-8 to TRBJ1-5; no clear D. This sequence originates from a human donor in a cohort sampled during active COVID-19. What was sequenced was peripheral blood. As DNA, the CDR3 is TGTGCCAGCAGACGTGGGCCAACGAGTAGCAATCAGCCCCAGCATTTT. It encodes CASRRGPTSSNQPQHF.